A selection of T cell receptor beta chains follows, all from one sample in a study of cytomegalovirus exposure and HLA in healthy donors. Produced via immunoSEQ multiplex PCR; TCRdb's table is partial and in-frame only. The table shows about 200,000 clones, with over 80% occurring only once. Input material: PBMCs. These receptors were obtained from a boy younger than 10 in good health and CMV-seronegative. Each CDR3 is given with its conserved first and last residue. The order of the fields is D gene, V gene, J gene, clone size, CDR3 protein, CDR3 DNA. The D gene is left open where the match is weak. Clone size, where shown, is once, few, many, or a class for clones that have expanded.

D: TRBD2; V: TRBV7-2; J: TRBJ2-3; size: NA; CDR3: CASSLRGVRQASGNTQYF; DNA: TGTGCCAGCAGCTTAAGAGGAGTGAGGCAGGCTAGCGGTAATACGCAGTATTTT
D: NA; V: TRBV9; J: TRBJ1-1; size: NA; CDR3: CASSVASQARRAFF; DNA: TGTGCCAGCAGCGTAGCTTCGCAGGCTCGCAGGGCTTTCTTT
D: TRBD1; V: TRBV13; J: TRBJ2-5; size: NA; CDR3: CASSLAQGQSFQETQYF; DNA: TGTGCCAGCAGCTTAGCCCAGGGACAGAGTTTCCAAGAGACCCAGTACTTC
D: NA; V: TRBV6-6; J: TRBJ2-7; size: NA; CDR3: CASSYDRTYEQYF; DNA: TGTGCCAGCAGTTACGACAGGACCTACGAGCAGTACTTC
D: TRBD2; V: TRBV19; J: TRBJ2-1; size: NA; CDR3: CASNLLAGEANEQFF; DNA: TGTGCCAGTAACCTACTAGCGGGAGAGGCCAATGAGCAGTTCTTC
D: TRBD1; V: TRBV7-6; J: TRBJ2-3; size: NA; CDR3: CASSLTGTGPDTQYF; DNA: TGTGCCAGCAGCTTGACGGGGACAGGCCCAGATACGCAGTATTTT
D: TRBD2; V: TRBV9; J: TRBJ2-4; size: NA; CDR3: CASSTGTSGRANAKNIQYF; DNA: TGTGCCAGCAGCACCGGGACTAGCGGGAGGGCAAACGCCAAAAACATTCAGTACTTC
D: TRBD2; V: TRBV5-1; J: TRBJ2-7; size: NA; CDR3: CASSLGPTSGAPYEQYF; DNA: TGCGCCAGCAGCTTGGGTCCTACTAGCGGGGCACCCTACGAGCAGTACTTC
D: NA; V: TRBV13; J: TRBJ2-6; size: NA; CDR3: CASSFPSASSGANVLTF; DNA: TGTGCCAGCAGCTTCCCTAGCGCTAGCTCTGGGGCCAACGTCCTGACTTTC
D: NA; V: TRBV14; J: TRBJ2-1; size: NA; CDR3: CASSQVVRRDSYNEQFF; DNA: TGTGCCAGCAGCCAAGTCGTTAGGCGGGACTCCTACAATGAGCAGTTCTTC
D: TRBD2; V: TRBV5-1; J: TRBJ2-1; size: NA; CDR3: CASSSLAGGEQFF; DNA: TGCGCCAGCAGCTCTCTAGCGGGAGGGGAGCAGTTCTTC
D: NA; V: TRBV30; J: TRBJ1-1; size: few; CDR3: CAWSVGGTNTEAFF; DNA: TGTGCCTGGAGTGTAGGAGGAACGAACACTGAAGCTTTCTTT